This is a list of T cell receptor beta chains from one sample in a study of blood T cell repertoires in COVID-19. Method: immunoSEQ multiplex PCR; TCRdb's copy keeps in-frame clones and lacks some. The sample holds around 19,000 clones; about 83% are singletons and the top ten take around 10%. Sequencing was done on a sample of peripheral blood. All receptors come from a human donor in a cohort sampled during active COVID-19. The CDR3 runs from the conserved cysteine through the conserved F or W. D genes are given only for firm matches. The size of a clone is reported for some rows only, either as once, few or many, or as a class for expanded clones.

>TRBJ1-5|TRBV27|-|-
TGTGCCAGCAGTTCCCCCGGGGGAGGACAGCCCCAGCATTTT
CASSSPGGGQPQHF
>TRBJ2-7|TRBV28|once|TRBD1
TGTGCCAGTCAACAGGGGACCTCCTACGAGCAGTACTTC
CASQQGTSYEQYF
>TRBJ2-2|TRBV7-3|-|TRBD2
TGTGCCAGCAGCCTATCCGGGACTAGCAACACCGGGGAGCTGTTTTTT
CASSLSGTSNTGELFF
>TRBJ2-6|TRBV19|-|-
TGTGCCAGTAGTTGGGCAGGGGCTGGGGCCAACGTCCTGACTTTC
CASSWAGAGANVLTF
>TRBJ1-1|TRBV5-1|-|TRBD1
TGCGCCAGCAGCTTCCAGGGGGACACTGAAGCTTTCTTT
CASSFQGDTEAFF
>TRBJ2-2|TRBV30|few|TRBD2
TGTGCCTGGAGTGGACTAGCGGGAGTGGACGGGGAGCTGTTTTTT
CAWSGLAGVDGELFF
>TRBJ2-3|TRBV25-1|-|TRBD1
TGTGCCAGCAGTGCAATGACAGGGAGCCTCACAGATACGCAGTATTTT
CASSAMTGSLTDTQYF
>TRBJ1-5|TRBV6-6|-|-
TGTGCCAGCAGTTCGGACAGACATCAGCCCCAGCATTTT
CASSSDRHQPQHF
>TRBJ2-7|TRBV6-5|once|TRBD1
TGTGCCAGCAGTTACAAACTAGGGGGCGGCGAGCAGTACTTC
CASSYKLGGGEQYF
>TRBJ1-5|TRBV30|-|-
TGTGCCTGGGCTACAGGGTACAATCAGCCCCAGCATTTT
CAWATGYNQPQHF